This record looks at one T cell receptor beta chain sequence and its context. This record comes from a study of brain metastases from non-small cell lung cancer. V was trimmed by 3 bases and J by 4 bases, leaving 13 bases between them. Germline CDR1 reads LNHDA; CDR2 reads SQIVND (reference sequence). This CDR3 is 15 amino acids long. Profiled with immunoSEQ multiplex PCR; TCRdb holds only in-frame clones, not every one. This sample yields about 3,300 clones, of which 95% to 96% are seen a single time; about 1.9% belongs to the top ten. The receptor's source is a donor aged 40 or older with non-small cell lung cancer. Sequencing used tumor-adjacent normal tissue. The gene calls are TRBV19 and TRBJ1-3; D possibly corresponds to TRBD1 (6 bases). The chain's CDR3 is CASSISGGRGNTIYF. CDR3 sequence (DNA): TGTGCCAGTAGTATTAGCGGGGGGCGAGGAAACACCATATATTTT. The variable domain in full, completed from reference TRBV19 and TRBJ1-3, reads DGGITQSPKYLFRKEGQNVTLSCEQNLNHDAMYWYRQDPGQGLRLIYYSQIVNDFQKGDIAEGYSVSREKKESFPLTVTSAQKNPTAFYLCASSISGGRGNTIYFGEGSWLTVV.